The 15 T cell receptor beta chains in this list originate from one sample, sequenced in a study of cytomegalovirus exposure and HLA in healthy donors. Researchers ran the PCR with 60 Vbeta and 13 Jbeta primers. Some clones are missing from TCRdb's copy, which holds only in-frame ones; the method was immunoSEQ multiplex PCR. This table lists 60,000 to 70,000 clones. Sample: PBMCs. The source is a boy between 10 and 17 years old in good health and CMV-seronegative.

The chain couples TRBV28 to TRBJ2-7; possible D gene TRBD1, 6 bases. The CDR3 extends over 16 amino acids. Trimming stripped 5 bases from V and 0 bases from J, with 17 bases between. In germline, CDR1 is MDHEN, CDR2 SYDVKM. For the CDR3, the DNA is TGTGCCAGCAGTCCTCAACCCAGGGGCCTCTCCTACGAGCAGTACTTC. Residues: CASSPQPRGLSYEQYF.

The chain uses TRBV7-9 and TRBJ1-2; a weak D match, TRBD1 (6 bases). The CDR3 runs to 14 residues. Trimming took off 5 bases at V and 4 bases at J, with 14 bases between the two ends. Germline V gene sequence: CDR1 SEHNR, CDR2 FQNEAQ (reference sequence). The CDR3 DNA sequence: TGTGCCAGCAGCCCCGGACAGCTAGCCTATGGCTACACCTTC. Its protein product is CASSPGQLAYGYTF.

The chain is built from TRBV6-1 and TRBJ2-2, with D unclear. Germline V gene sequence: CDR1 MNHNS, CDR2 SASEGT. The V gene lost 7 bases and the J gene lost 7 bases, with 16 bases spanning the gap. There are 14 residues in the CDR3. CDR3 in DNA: TGTGCCAGCATCCTTGACGAGGTAGTCGGGGAGCTGTTTTTT. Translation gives CASILDEVVGELFF.

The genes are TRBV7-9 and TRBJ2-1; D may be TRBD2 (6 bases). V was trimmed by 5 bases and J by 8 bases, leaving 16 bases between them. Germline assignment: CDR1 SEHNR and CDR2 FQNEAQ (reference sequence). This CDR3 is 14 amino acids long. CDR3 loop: CASSRGSGQDEQFF. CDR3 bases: TGTGCCAGCAGCCGGGGAAGCGGGCAGGATGAGCAGTTCTTC.

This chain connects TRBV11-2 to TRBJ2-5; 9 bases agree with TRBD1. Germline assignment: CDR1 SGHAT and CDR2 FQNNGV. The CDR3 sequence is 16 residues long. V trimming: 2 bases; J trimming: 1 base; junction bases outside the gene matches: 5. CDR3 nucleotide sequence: TGTGCCAGCAGCTTAAACGCGGGACAGGGCCAAGAGACCCAGTACTTC. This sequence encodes CASSLNAGQGQETQYF.

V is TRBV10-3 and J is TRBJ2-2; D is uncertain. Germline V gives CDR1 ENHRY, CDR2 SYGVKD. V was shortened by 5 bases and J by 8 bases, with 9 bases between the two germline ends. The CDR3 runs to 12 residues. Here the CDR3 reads CAISIVVGELFF. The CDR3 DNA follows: TGTGCCATCAGTATAGTGGTAGGGGAGCTGTTTTTT.

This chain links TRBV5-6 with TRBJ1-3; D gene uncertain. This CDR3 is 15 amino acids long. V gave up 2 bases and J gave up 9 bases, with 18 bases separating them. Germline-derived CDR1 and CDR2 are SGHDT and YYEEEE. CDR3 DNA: TGTGCCAGCAGCTTTCTGTTCTCCCGGGAGGGCACCATATATTTT. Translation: CASSFLFSREGTIYF.

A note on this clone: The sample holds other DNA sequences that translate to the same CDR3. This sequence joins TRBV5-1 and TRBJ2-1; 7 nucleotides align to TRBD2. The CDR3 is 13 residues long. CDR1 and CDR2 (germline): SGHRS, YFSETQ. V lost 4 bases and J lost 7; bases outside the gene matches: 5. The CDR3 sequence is CASSGLGGNEQFF. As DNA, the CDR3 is TGCGCCAGCAGCGGATTGGGGGGGAATGAGCAGTTCTTC.

The CDR3 is CASTSQNPGVREKLFF. CDR3 nucleotide sequence: TGTGCCAGTACCTCGCAAAATCCGGGAGTGAGGGAAAAACTGTTTTTT. The chain combines TRBV19 with TRBJ1-4; D not resolved. The CDR3 spans 16 residues. V gave up 7 bases and J gave up 8 bases, with 23 bases separating them. Germline V gene lookup returns CDR1 LNHDA and CDR2 SQIVND (reference sequence).

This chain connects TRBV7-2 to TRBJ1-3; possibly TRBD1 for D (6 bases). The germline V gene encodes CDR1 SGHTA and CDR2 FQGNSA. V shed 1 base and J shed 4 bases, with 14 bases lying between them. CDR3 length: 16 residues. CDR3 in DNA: TGTGCCAGCAGCTTAGGCGGGGGCGTGCCCGGAAACACCATATATTTT. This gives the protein CASSLGGGVPGNTIYF.

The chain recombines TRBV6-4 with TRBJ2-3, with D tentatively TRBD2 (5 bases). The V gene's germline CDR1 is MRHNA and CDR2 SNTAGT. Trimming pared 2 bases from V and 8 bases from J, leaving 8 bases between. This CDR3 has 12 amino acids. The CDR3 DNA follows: TGTGCCAGCAGTGACGGAGGCGCTACGCAGTATTTT. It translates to CASSDGGATQYF.

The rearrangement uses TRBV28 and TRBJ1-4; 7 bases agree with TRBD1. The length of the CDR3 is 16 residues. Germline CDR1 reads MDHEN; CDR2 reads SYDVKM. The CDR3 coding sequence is TGTGCTGGGATGGAGAAGGGGGCGCGGACTAATGAAAAACTGTTTTTT. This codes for CAGMEKGARTNEKLFF. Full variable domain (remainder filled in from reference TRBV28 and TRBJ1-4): DVKVTQSSRYLVKRTGEKVFLECVQDMDHENMFWYRQDPGLGLRLIYFSYDVKMKEKGDIPEGYSVSREKKERFSLILESASTNQTSMYLCAGMEKGARTNEKLFFGSGTQLSVL.

The CDR3 is CASSIGWENYGYTF. The CDR3 DNA reads as TGTGCCAGTAGTATTGGTTGGGAGAACTATGGCTACACCTTC. The gene calls are TRBV19 and TRBJ1-2; D unclear. Trimming stripped 3 bases from V and 2 bases from J, with 10 bases between. Germline V CDR1 and CDR2: LNHDA, SQIVND (reference sequence). The CDR3 is made up of 14 amino acids.

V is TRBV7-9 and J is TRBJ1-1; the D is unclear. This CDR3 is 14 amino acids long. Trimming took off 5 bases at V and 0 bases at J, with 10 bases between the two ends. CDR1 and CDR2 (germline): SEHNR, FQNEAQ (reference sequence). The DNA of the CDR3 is TGTGCCAGCAGCCTGCAGAAATTGAACACTGAAGCTTTCTTT. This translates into CASSLQKLNTEAFF.

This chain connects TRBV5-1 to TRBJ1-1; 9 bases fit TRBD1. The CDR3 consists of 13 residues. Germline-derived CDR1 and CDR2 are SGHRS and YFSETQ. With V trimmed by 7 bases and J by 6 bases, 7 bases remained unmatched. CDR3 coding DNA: TGCGCCAGCGGACAGGGGCAGGGACCTGAAGCTTTCTTT. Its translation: CASGQGQGPEAFF.